What follows is one T cell receptor (beta chain) and its context. This sample is part of a study of control samples from healthy donors and cancer patients. Using immunoSEQ multiplex PCR, the repertoire was profiled, and TCRdb retains in-frame clones only, with some absent. The sample yields more than 35,000 clones, around 88% seen once. This CDR3 spans 16 amino acids. V lost 2 bases and J 2 bases, leaving 15 bases between the germline ends. The germline V gene has CDR1 MNHEY and CDR2 SMNVEV (reference sequence). Sequencing was performed on PBMCs. The V gene is TRBV27, the J gene TRBJ2-5; D remains ambiguous. The receptor was derived from a woman aged 60 to 75 with lung cancer. CDR3 loop: CASSLVGRPRQETQYF. The CDR3 DNA follows: TGTGCCAGCAGTTTAGTAGGACGCCCCCGACAAGAGACCCAGTACTTC.